This T cell receptor beta chain is drawn from a study of cytomegalovirus exposure and HLA in healthy donors. Overall study: Within the Caucasian-associated ancestry cluster were around 81% of the approximately 400 genotyped donors.

V lost 5 bases and J lost 1; bases outside the gene matches: 2. Germline V gene lookup returns CDR1 MNHEY and CDR2 SMNVEV (reference sequence). This CDR3 is 13 amino acids long. The study ran its PCR with 60 Vbeta and 13 Jbeta primers. The table came from immunoSEQ multiplex PCR; TCRdb's copy has only in-frame clones and leaves some out. The table includes about 200,000 clones, under 70% detected once. This chain uses TRBV27 with TRBJ2-7; 7 nucleotides align to TRBD1. This receptor was identified in a middle-aged man in good health and CMV-seropositive. The source material was PBMCs. In DNA form, the CDR3 reads TGTGCCAGCAGTGACAGGGTTTCCTACGAGCAGTACTTC. Translation gives CASSDRVSYEQYF.